These 5 T cell receptor beta chains share one sample of origin, sequenced in a study of metastatic and nonmetastatic thyroid tumors. Not a single patient had been given any form of treatment at any point before undergoing thyroid surgery. TCRdb used MiXCR to call clones anew from the PCR reads. The sample lists 50,000 or so clones; under 20% were seen once. Specimen: blood. These receptors originate from a female donor with papillary thyroid cancer or a benign thyroid nodule (not recorded which). Some clones in this sample may be carry-over from other donors' samples.

This clone appeared many times. The genes are TRBV20-1 and TRBJ1-2; 7 bases are shared with TRBD1. The CDR3 consists of 16 residues. Losses at the gene ends were 3 bases for V and 0 bases for J; bases not matched to a gene: 10. Germline V gene data show CDR1 as DFQATT and CDR2 as SNEGSKA (reference sequence). CDR3 sequence reads: CSASPSGTAPNYGYTF. The DNA of the CDR3 is TGCAGTGCTAGTCCTTCCGGGACAGCTCCTAACTATGGCTACACCTTC.

This clone was counted many times. Here the CDR3 DNA reads TGCGCCAGCAGCCAAGGGGGCCTTACAGGGTTTTTTGAAGCTTTCTTT. This codes for CASSQGGLTGFFEAFF. V usage is TRBV4-1 and J usage is TRBJ1-1, with a tentative D call TRBD1 (6 bases). The ends were cut back, 1 base at V and 7 bases at J, with 19 bases in the middle. From germline, CDR1 is MGHRA and CDR2 YSYEKL. The CDR3 contains 16 residues.

The genes are TRBV4-1 and TRBJ2-7, with TRBD2 matching 11 bases. CDR1 MGHRA and CDR2 YSYEKL come from the germline V gene. The CDR3 is made up of 17 amino acids. V was pared by 3 bases and J by 2 bases, with 9 bases of the junction left unmatched. The CDR3, as DNA: TGCGCCAGCAGCCAGACAGCTAGCGGGGGGACCCCCTACGAGCAGTACTTC. This sequence encodes CASSQTASGGTPYEQYF.

This clone was counted many times. The chain uses TRBV5-6 and TRBJ1-5; a weak D match, TRBD1 (5 bases). Trimming cost V 7 bases and J 5 bases, with 16 bases left between them. Germline V gives CDR1 SGHDT, CDR2 YYEEEE. The CDR3 covers 14 residues. The CDR3, as DNA: TGTGCCAGCCAGGTGGGGCTTAGGGATCAGCCCCAGCATTTT. Its translation is CASQVGLRDQPQHF.

Of note for this clone: A much larger clone is a single base away; this may be a read error. V gene TRBV19 combines with J gene TRBJ2-7, with D perhaps TRBD1 (5 bases). Germline CDR1 is LNHDA and CDR2 is SQIVND (reference sequence). The CDR3 totals 12 residues. V was pared by 6 bases and J by 8 bases, with 14 bases between. For the CDR3, the DNA is TGTGCCAGTAGCAACTGGGGCTCCCAGCAGTACTTC. Its translation is CASSNWGSQQYF.